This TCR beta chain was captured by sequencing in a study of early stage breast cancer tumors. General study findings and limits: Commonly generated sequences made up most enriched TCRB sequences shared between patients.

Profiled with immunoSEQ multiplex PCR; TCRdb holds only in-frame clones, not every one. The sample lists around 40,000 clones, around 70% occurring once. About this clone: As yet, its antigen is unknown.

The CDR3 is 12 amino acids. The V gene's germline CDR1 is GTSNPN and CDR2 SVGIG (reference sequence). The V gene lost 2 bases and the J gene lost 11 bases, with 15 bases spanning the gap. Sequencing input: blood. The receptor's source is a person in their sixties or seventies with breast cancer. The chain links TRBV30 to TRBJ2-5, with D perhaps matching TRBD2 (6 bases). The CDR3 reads CAWSLGTDLQYF. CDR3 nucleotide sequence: TGTGCCTGGAGTCTGGGGACTGACTTACAGTACTTC.